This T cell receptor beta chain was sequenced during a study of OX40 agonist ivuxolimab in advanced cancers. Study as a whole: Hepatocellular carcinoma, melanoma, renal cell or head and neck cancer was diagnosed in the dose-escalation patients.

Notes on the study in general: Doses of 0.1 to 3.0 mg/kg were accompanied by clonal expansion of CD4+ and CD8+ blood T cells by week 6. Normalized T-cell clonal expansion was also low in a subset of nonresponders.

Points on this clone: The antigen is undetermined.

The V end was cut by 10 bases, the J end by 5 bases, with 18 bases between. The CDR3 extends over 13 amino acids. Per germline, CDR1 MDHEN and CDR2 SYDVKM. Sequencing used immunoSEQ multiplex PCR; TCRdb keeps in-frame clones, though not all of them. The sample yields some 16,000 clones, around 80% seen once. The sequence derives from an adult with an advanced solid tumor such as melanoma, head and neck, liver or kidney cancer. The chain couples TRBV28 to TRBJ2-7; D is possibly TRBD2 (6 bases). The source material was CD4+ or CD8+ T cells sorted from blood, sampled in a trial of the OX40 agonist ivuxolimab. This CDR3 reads CATKPPGDHEQYF. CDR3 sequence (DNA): TGTGCCACCAAACCCCCGGGGGACCACGAGCAGTACTTC.